The present entry profiles one T cell receptor (beta chain) with its context. Germline V gene data show CDR1 as SGHKS and CDR2 as YYEKEE (reference sequence). The CDR3 loop spans 13 amino acids. The J segment lost 7 bases and the V segment lost 2 bases, leaving 5 bases of the junction unmatched. Data came from immunoSEQ multiplex PCR; TCRdb stores just in-frame clones and leaves some out. The sample shows hundreds of thousands of clones, roughly 90% of them seen only once. The sample belongs to a study of blood T cell repertoires in COVID-19. The chain links TRBV5-5 to TRBJ1-2; TRBD1 aligns across 7 bases. This clonotype originated in a woman in her thirties or forties with COVID-19, enrolled during active disease. Input material: peripheral blood. The CDR3, as DNA: TGTGCCAGCAGCTTTACAGGGGAAGGTGGCTACACCTTC. It specifies CASSFTGEGGYTF.